The following is a T cell receptor beta chain sequence with its context. The antigen it binds to is not known. Qualities for individual bases were not recorded, and no much larger clone is one base off. This specimen belongs to a study of blood T cells in healthy people across ages (dated by TCRdb to between 2014 and 2017). Regarding the study in general: Template switching captured roughly one uniquely barcoded TCR beta cDNA molecule per two T cells in model experiments. Using deep sequencing normalized with unique cDNA molecular identifiers, the study measured how TCR beta repertoire diversity changes with age. The donors were divided into four age groups: young (average around 17 years), middle-aged (approximately 42), aged (about 62) and long-lived (82). Two additional independent replicas of 1 million unique cDNA reads from the same blood draw were analyzed for two donors (one aged 18 to 30 and one aged 80 or older). Paper-wide results and their limitations: As age increased, observed TCR beta diversity per million T cells dropped in a roughly linear way, and a significant reduction was already evident by age about 40. Donor CMV infection status was unknown, potentially confounding age-related changes in expanded clonotypes. The percentage of naive T cells measured by flow cytometry correlated strongly with observed TCR beta diversity. Estimates of total diversity from one million sequenced T cells were regarded as lower bounds and underestimates. Conclusive comparison of naive and antigen-experienced compartments was prevented by the profiling of bulk unsorted PBMCs. Compared with the aged group, more naive CD4+ T cells, fewer expanded clones and increased TCR diversity were shown by the long-lived group, suggesting age selection.

The donors were roughly 39 Caucasian individuals from Russia, aged roughly 6 to 100 years, who were systemically healthy. Approximately 10 milliliters of peripheral blood were collected from each donor into EDTA-treated Vacutainer tubes. Ficoll-Paque density-gradient centrifugation was used to isolate PBMCs, with at least 7 million obtained per sample. Trizol reagent was used to extract total RNA from PBMCs, with at least 6 micrograms per sample. The percentages of naive CD45RAhigh/CD27high T cells were determined by flow cytometry on a PBMC aliquot from every donor. Preparation of the library involved 5' RACE. The sequencing machine was an Illumina HiSeq 2500. A second PCR of roughly 7 to 11 cycles was run with a J-beta primer mix and a sample-barcoded 5' primer. A template-switch 5' adaptor carrying 12 random nucleotides introduced a unique molecular identifier onto each TCR beta cDNA molecule. At least 2.5 million CDR3-containing paired-end reads were obtained from each sample. The Mint cDNA synthesis kit, primed by a TRBC-specific oligonucleotide, was used to synthesize first-strand cDNA from all RNA. Following uracil-DNA glycosylase treatment, a first 18-cycle PCR with universal primers M1SS and BC2_uni_R was performed on all cDNA. As for how the authors treated the data: For normalization, 1 million high-quality reads were randomly selected from each sample, with every read carrying a distinct molecular identifier. Reads with shared molecular identifiers were discarded instead of being binned into consensus sequences. MiTCR, set to a Q25 quality threshold and the strictest error-elimination algorithm, was used for CDR3 identification, clonotype clustering and error correction. A nonparametric unseen species model with Euler transformation was used to estimate lower-bound total TCR beta diversity. In TCRdb, the public reads were trimmed at Q25 with fastp and aligned with MiXCR, with productive beta chains retained. Rows merge per CDR3 protein into single entries with the most common DNA and genes. Here the V and J calls rest on TCRdb's processing, not on the authors' analysis. The sample includes over a million distinct CDR3 sequences, with 20% to 25% observed a single time. The ten most abundant clones make up 0.65% to 0.95% of the sample.

CDR1 and CDR2 were assigned from the germline V gene as SGHVS and FQNEAQ. Between the V and J ends, shortened by 4 bases and 4 bases respectively, the junction contains 13 bases. Spanning cysteine to phenylalanine, the CDR3 consists of 14 amino acids. The only DNA kept is the CDR3, 42 bases in frame from the first base. These data were also filed under a second study, of T cells of mothers and their children. The second paper states: The donors were nine systemically healthy Caucasian individuals, made up of three mothers and their six children. cDNA synthesis consumed the entire amount of extracted RNA, loaded at about 1.5 ug RNA in each 15 ul reaction. Sample barcodes and 2-4 random nucleotides were added via the M1S primer in the second PCR. Each mother yielded over 8 million TCR beta CDR3 reads and each child 3 million to 3.5 million reads. Thymic selection shapes the output of TCR recombination in a similar way in related and unrelated pairs, and inherited differences have a minor effect. Related mother-child pairs always showed normalized repertoire overlap that was slightly higher than in unrelated mother-child pairs, though the difference was never significant. Persistent microchimeric T cell clones were not detected, at a sensitivity of approximately 93 clones per million clonotypes. In the study, deep NGS was used to compare the TCR beta repertoires of mothers and children, and features distinguishing related mother-child pairs from unrelated individuals were sought. Mothers averaged approximately 40 +/- 4 years of age and children averaged approximately 11 +/- 4 years. After adapters were ligated using NEBNext reagents, the libraries underwent 100+100 nt paired-end sequencing on an Illumina HiSeq 2000. To prevent cross-contamination, the mother and child libraries were prepared one month apart and sequenced in separate runs. For each donor, between roughly 450,000 and 2,100,000 distinct TCR beta clonotypes were identified. Naive TCR beta clonotypes were estimated from low-frequency clonotypes matched to each donor's FACS-determined naive share, without sorting.

The sample comprised blood. This chain joins TRBV7-8 to TRBJ1-1, and the D gene may be TRBD1, 5 bases matching. The TCR comes from a girl aged 2 to 9 in good health. Here the CDR3 is given as CASSSPVGGTEAFF. Here is the DNA: TGTGCCAGCAGCTCCCCAGTTGGGGGCACTGAAGCTTTCTTT.